Listed below are T cell receptor beta chains from one sample, sequenced in a study of shared clonotypes between healthy human individuals. The repertoire was sequenced with immunoSEQ multiplex PCR; TCRdb's copy has only in-frame clones and lacks some. The sample lists about 1,500,000 clones; 96% were seen once. Sequences were obtained from naive CD4+ T cells sorted from blood. The receptors were sampled from a man in his thirties or forties in good health. Each CDR3 is given with its conserved first and last residue. The order of the fields is V gene, D gene, J gene, CDR3 DNA, CDR3 protein. D genes are given only for firm matches.

>TRBV5-4|-|TRBJ2-5
TGTGCCAGCAGCTTGGCCCCCGATATGACCCAGTACTTC
CASSLAPDMTQYF
>TRBV7-6|-|TRBJ1-4
TGTGCCAGCAGCCGCCAGGGTCAGGCGGGAGGGGAAAAACTGTTTTTT
CASSRQGQAGGEKLFF
>TRBV29-1|TRBD1|TRBJ2-7
TGCAGCGTTGAAAGGACAGGGACCTACGAGCAGTACTTC
CSVERTGTYEQYF
>TRBV10-2|TRBD1|TRBJ1-3
TGCGCCAGCAGCGCCAGGGGGAGAAACACCATATATTTT
CASSARGRNTIYF
>TRBV5-6|-|TRBJ2-7
TGTGCCAGCAGCTTGCGTTCAGGTGTCTCCTACGAGCAGTACTTC
CASSLRSGVSYEQYF
>TRBV9|-|TRBJ2-5
TGTGCCAGCAGCTCGGGCCTTCGAGGGGAGACCCAGTACTTC
CASSSGLRGETQYF
>TRBV4-1|TRBD2|TRBJ2-5
TGCGCCAGCAGCCAAGATTCGGGGGCGGGACTAGCCGAGGAGACCCAGTACTTC
CASSQDSGAGLAEETQYF
>TRBV5-1|TRBD1|TRBJ2-2
TGCGCCAGCAGCTTCGACAGGGTTACCGGGGAGCTGTTTTTT
CASSFDRVTGELFF
>TRBV11-3|-|TRBJ2-5
TGTGCCTCCTCCCTAGCTTCGGGGACCCAGTACTTC
CASSLASGTQYF
>TRBV9|-|TRBJ1-5
TGTGCCAGCAGCGTGGGGGCTTATAGCAATCAGCCCCAGCATTTT
CASSVGAYSNQPQHF
>TRBV28|-|TRBJ1-5
TGTGCCAGCAGTCCCCCGGGGACACTAAATCAGCCCCAGCATTTT
CASSPPGTLNQPQHF
>TRBV19|TRBD1|TRBJ1-4
TGTGCCAGTAGTCCCTGGACAGGGGTTGAAAAACTGTTTTTT
CASSPWTGVEKLFF
>TRBV25-1|-|TRBJ1-4
TGTGCCAGCAGTGTAAGCGGTTCAACTAATGAAAAACTGTTTTTT
CASSVSGSTNEKLFF
>TRBV10-1|-|TRBJ2-3
TGCGCCAGCGCGAGGAAGGCACGAGATACGCAGTATTTT
CASARKARDTQYF
>TRBV14|-|TRBJ2-4
TGTGCCAGCAGCCAAGAGGTCGGAGGGCCAGGGGACTTC
CASSQEVGGPGDF
>TRBV28|TRBD1|TRBJ1-5
TGTGCCAGCCTACCCGGGACAGGGTCTCGGGTCAATCAGCCCCAGCATTTT
CASLPGTGSRVNQPQHF
>TRBV10-1|TRBD2|TRBJ2-2
TGCGCCAGCAGTTCCTCCAAACTAGCGGTGAACACCGGGGAGCTGTTTTTT
CASSSSKLAVNTGELFF
>TRBV5-6|TRBD2|TRBJ2-1
TGTGCCAGCAGCTTGAGCGGGAGGGCCGCTAATGAGCAGTTCTTC
CASSLSGRAANEQFF
>TRBV4-2|-|TRBJ2-2
TGTGCCAGCAGCCAAGAGTCAGGGACGAACACCGGGGAGCTGTTTTTT
CASSQESGTNTGELFF
>TRBV5-1|-|TRBJ2-1
TGCGCCTACAACGTTGGGGGAGTAGCCTACAATGAGCAGTTCTTC
CAYNVGGVAYNEQFF
>TRBV18|TRBD1|TRBJ1-5
TGTGCCAGCTCACCACTTGGGCAGGGGGGTCAGCCCCAGCATTTT
CASSPLGQGGQPQHF
>TRBV28|-|TRBJ1-4
TGTGGGACCCAGGGGAGCTCTAATGAAAAACTGTTTTTT
CGTQGSSNEKLFF